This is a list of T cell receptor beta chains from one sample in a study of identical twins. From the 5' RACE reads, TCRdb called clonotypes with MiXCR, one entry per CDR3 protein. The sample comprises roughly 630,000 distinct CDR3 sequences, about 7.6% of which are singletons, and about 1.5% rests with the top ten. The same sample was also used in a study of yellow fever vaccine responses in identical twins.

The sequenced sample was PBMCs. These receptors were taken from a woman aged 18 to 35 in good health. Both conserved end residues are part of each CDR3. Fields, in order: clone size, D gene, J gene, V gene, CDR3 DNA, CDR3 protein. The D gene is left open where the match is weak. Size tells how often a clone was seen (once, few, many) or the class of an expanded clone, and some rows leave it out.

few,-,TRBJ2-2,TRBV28,TGTGCCAGCAGTTTATACTGGACCCCGAACACCGGGGAGCTGTTTTTT,CASSLYWTPNTGELFF
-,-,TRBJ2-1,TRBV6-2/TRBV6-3,TGTGCCAGCGGGGATGTTGAGCAGTTCTTC,CASGDVEQFF
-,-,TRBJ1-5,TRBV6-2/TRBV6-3,TGTGCCAGTCGTTACGGGGGAGGGAACAATCAGCCCCAGCATTTT,CASRYGGGNNQPQHF
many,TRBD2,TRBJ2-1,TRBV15,TGTGCCACCAGCAGAGATGGGACTAGCGGGAATTTGAATGAGCAGTTCTTC,CATSRDGTSGNLNEQFF
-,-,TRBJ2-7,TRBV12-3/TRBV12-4,TGTGCCAGCAGTTTTCTCGGGGTTTCCTACGAGCAGTACTTC,CASSFLGVSYEQYF
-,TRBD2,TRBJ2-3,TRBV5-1,TGCGCCAGCAGCCCCGGGGGGGCAACAGATACGCAGTATTTT,CASSPGGATDTQYF
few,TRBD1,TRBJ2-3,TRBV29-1,TGCAGCTCCAAGACAGGGGGCACAGATACGCAGTATTTT,CSSKTGGTDTQYF
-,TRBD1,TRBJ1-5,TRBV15,TGTGCCACCAGCACAACAGGGGATCAGCCCCAGCATTTT,CATSTTGDQPQHF
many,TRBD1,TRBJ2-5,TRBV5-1,TGCGCCAGCAGCTCGCAACGACAGGGTTCGGTAGTAGCGAAAGAGACCCAGTACTTC,CASSSQRQGSVVAKETQYF
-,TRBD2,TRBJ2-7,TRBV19,TGTGCCAGTAGTATGGGGGGGACGACGGGATCCTACGAGCAGTACTTC,CASSMGGTTGSYEQYF
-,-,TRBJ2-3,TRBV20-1,TGCAGTGCCCCCGCTTCGGGCACAGATACGCAGTATTTT,CSAPASGTDTQYF
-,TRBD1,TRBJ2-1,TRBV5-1,TGCGCCAGCAGCTTCCGGGACAGTCCCTACAATGAGCAGTTCTTC,CASSFRDSPYNEQFF
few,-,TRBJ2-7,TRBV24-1,TGTGCCACCAGTGGCGGACCGGGACCTGAGAGCTACGAGCAGTACTTC,CATSGGPGPESYEQYF
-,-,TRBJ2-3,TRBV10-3,TGTGCCATCCAGTCGGAGGGGGCCGCAGATACGCAGTATTTT,CAIQSEGAADTQYF
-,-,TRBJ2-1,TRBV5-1,TGCGCCAGCAGGTTACCGGGGGCCGAAAATGAGCAGTTCTTC,CASRLPGAENEQFF
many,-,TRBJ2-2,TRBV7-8,TGTGCCAGCAGCTTACGGTGGTCGGAGCTGTTTTTT,CASSLRWSELFF
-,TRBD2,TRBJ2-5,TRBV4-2,TGTGCCAGCAGCCAAGAGGGAGGGGTGGAGGAGACCCAGTACTTC,CASSQEGGVEETQYF
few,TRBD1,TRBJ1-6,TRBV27,TGTGCCAGCTCGGTACAGGGGGCCAGTTCACCCCTCCACTTT,CASSVQGASSPLHF
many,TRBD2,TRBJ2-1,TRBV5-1,TGCGCCAGCAGCTCGGGACTAGCGGGAGGGGAGAAGGATCGGGCCTACAATGAGCAGTTCTTC,CASSSGLAGGEKDRAYNEQFF
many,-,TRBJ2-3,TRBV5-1,TGCGCCAGCAGCCGTTTGAGGGGAAGCACAGATACGCAGTATTTT,CASSRLRGSTDTQYF
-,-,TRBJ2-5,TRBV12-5,TGTGCTAGTGGTTTGGGGCAAGGGACCCAGTACTTC,CASGLGQGTQYF
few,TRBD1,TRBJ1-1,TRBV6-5,TGTGCCAGCAGTTTCTCCGGGACAGCGAACACTGAAGCTTTCTTT,CASSFSGTANTEAFF
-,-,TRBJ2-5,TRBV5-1,TGCGCCAGCAGCCTCCTAGTGGGAAAAGAGACCCAGTACTTC,CASSLLVGKETQYF
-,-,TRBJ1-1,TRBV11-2,TGTGCCAGCAGCTTAGACCCTGGACGGACCAACACTGAAGCTTTCTTT,CASSLDPGRTNTEAFF
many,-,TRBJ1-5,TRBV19,TGTGCCAGTAGTATCCCAGGTGGGGGTATCAATCAGCCCCAGCATTTT,CASSIPGGGINQPQHF
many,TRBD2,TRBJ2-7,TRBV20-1,TGCAGTGCTCCTGGACTAGCACAAGAGCAGTACTTC,CSAPGLAQEQYF
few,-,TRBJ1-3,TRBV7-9,TGTGCCAGCAGCTTCCCAGGGTGGTCCTCTGGAAACACCATATATTTT,CASSFPGWSSGNTIYF
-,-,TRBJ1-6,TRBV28,TGTGCCAGCAGTTTGAGGCCGACCCACGGCGGTTCACCCCTCCACTTT,CASSLRPTHGGSPLHF
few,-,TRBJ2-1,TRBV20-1,TGCAGTGCTAGAGATCCGAGAACGAGGAGTTTCTACAATGAGCAGTTCTTC,CSARDPRTRSFYNEQFF
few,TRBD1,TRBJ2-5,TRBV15,TGTGCCACTGCCGGACAGGGTAGTGTCGGGACCCAGTACTTC,CATAGQGSVGTQYF
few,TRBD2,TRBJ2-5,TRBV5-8,TGTGCCAGCAGCTTCGGCGGGGGGGTCTACCAAGAGACCCAGTACTTC,CASSFGGGVYQETQYF
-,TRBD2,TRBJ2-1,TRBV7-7,TGTGCCAGCAGCTCGGGACTAGCGGCGGGCAATGAGCAGTTCTTC,CASSSGLAAGNEQFF
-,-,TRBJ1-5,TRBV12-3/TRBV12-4,TGTGCCAGCAGTTTACGCAGGGGAGGGGGTCAGCCCCAGCATTTT,CASSLRRGGGQPQHF
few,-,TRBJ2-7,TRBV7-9,TGTGCCAGCAGCACTGGGAGGGGGGGGACGCTCTCCTACGAGCAGTACTTC,CASSTGRGGTLSYEQYF
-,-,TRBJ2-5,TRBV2,TGTGCCAGCAGCTCGGACGGACAAGAGACCCAGTACTTC,CASSSDGQETQYF
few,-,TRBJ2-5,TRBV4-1,TGCGCCAGCAGCCAAGGGAGCAGTACCCAGTACTTC,CASSQGSSTQYF
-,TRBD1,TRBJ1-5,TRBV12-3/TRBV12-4,TGTGCCAGCAGCCGGACAGGGTCTGGCCAGCCCCAGCATTTT,CASSRTGSGQPQHF
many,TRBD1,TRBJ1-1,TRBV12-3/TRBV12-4,TGTGCCAGCAGTTTGGGGATAGGGACAGGGGGGAAAGCTTTCTTT,CASSLGIGTGGKAFF
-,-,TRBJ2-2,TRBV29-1,TGCAGCGTCGTTTTTTACACCGGGGAGCTGTTTTTT,CSVVFYTGELFF
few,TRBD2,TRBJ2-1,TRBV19,TGTGCCAGTAGTATATGGAGGGAGGGCCGGGGTGAGCAGTTCTTC,CASSIWREGRGEQFF
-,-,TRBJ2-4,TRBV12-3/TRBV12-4,TGTGCCAGCAGACCAACTAGTGCCAAAAACATTCAGTACTTC,CASRPTSAKNIQYF
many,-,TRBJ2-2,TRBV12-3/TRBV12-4,TGTGCCAGCAGCGGACTCATGAACACCGGGGAGCTGTTTTTT,CASSGLMNTGELFF
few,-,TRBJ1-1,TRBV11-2,TGTGCCAGCAGCGATGGCCGGGTAACGAACACTGAAGCTTTCTTT,CASSDGRVTNTEAFF
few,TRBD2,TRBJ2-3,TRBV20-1,TGCAGTGCTGATCAGCGGGAGGGGACAGATACGCAGTATTTT,CSADQREGTDTQYF
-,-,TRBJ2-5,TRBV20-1,TGCAGTGCAAGGACAGCCTCCCAAGAGACCCAGTACTTC,CSARTASQETQYF
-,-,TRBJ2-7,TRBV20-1,TGCAGTGCTTTGGGCGGGCTAACCTACGAGCAGTACTTC,CSALGGLTYEQYF
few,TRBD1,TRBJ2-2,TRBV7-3,TGTGCCAGCAGCTTACGAACCCCCGGATCAGGGGGCACCGGGGAGCTGTTTTTT,CASSLRTPGSGGTGELFF
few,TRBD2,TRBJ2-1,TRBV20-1,TGCAGTGGCGTAGCGGGGGCGAGCTCCTACAATGAGCAGTTCTTC,CSGVAGASSYNEQFF
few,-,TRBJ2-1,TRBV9,TGTGCCAGCAGCGCCCGGCTCGCCCCGTTGGGTATACGGTTCTTC,CASSARLAPLGIRFF
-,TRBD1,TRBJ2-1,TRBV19,TGTGCCAGTAGTGTCCAGGGGGCAGTGGCGTTTAATGAGCAGTTCTTC,CASSVQGAVAFNEQFF
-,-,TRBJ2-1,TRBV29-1,TGCAGCGTTGAGATCGGGCCAGAGCAGTTCTTC,CSVEIGPEQFF
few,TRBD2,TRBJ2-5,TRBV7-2,TGTGCCAGCAGTTCCCATAGCGGGGGCCTCCGGCGGGAGACCCAGTACTTC,CASSSHSGGLRRETQYF